This T cell receptor (beta chain) stems from a study of OX40 agonist ivuxolimab in advanced cancers. For the study at large: Ivuxolimab, an agonistic anti-OX40 (CD134) antibody, was given to patients.

The CDR3 length is 15 residues. Germline CDR1 reads SGHRS; CDR2 reads YFSETQ. Trimming shortened V by 6 bases and J by 2 bases, and 16 bases separated the two germline ends. Repertoires were generated with immunoSEQ multiplex PCR, while TCRdb's copy carries only in-frame clones and drops some. The sample yields 33,000 or so clones, more than 70% seen once. The source is an adult with an advanced solid tumor such as melanoma, head and neck, liver or kidney cancer. The rearrangement uses TRBV5-1 and TRBJ2-3; a possible D gene is TRBD1 (5 bases). Specimen: CD4+ or CD8+ T cells sorted from blood, collected in a trial of the OX40 agonist ivuxolimab. The CDR3 loop is CASTLKAGNTDTQYF. The CDR3 region has the DNA TGCGCCAGCACCCTGAAGGCAGGGAACACAGATACGCAGTATTTT.